This passage covers 3 T cell receptor beta chains from one sample sequenced in a study of T cell changes during pregnancy in multiple sclerosis. Sequencing used immunoSEQ multiplex PCR; TCRdb keeps in-frame clones, though not all of them. Of more than 80,000 clones listed, nearly 95% are singletons. The specimen was peripheral blood, collected in the second trimester of pregnancy. These TCRs come from a female donor with multiple sclerosis, enrolled in a pregnancy study.

The rearrangement links TRBV6-6 to TRBJ2-7, with 9 bases lining up with TRBD1. V shed 2 bases, J shed 3 bases, and the junction held 8 bases outside the gene matches. CDR3 length: 16 amino acids. The V gene's germline CDR1 is MNHNY and CDR2 SVGAGI (reference sequence). CDR3 coding DNA: TGTGCCAGCAGTTACGAACCAGGACAGGGGTTCTACGAGCAGTACTTC. Amino acids: CASSYEPGQGFYEQYF.

V and J are TRBV10-2 and TRBJ2-7; 9 positions match TRBD1. The CDR3 totals 14 residues. V lost 5 bases to trimming and J lost 0 bases; unmatched junction nucleotides: 2. From germline, CDR1 is WSHSY and CDR2 SAAADI. The CDR3 region is CASSWTGASYEQYF. DNA for the CDR3: TGCGCCAGCAGTTGGACAGGGGCCTCCTACGAGCAGTACTTC.

The chain links TRBV2 to TRBJ2-7; 10 bases line up with TRBD2. The CDR3 runs 16 residues. Germline CDR1 SNHLY, CDR2 FYNNEI. V gave up 6 bases and J gave up 3 bases; unmatched junction bases: 11. The CDR3 reads CASSASTSGPDYEQYF. The CDR3 nucleotides are TGTGCCAGCAGCGCCTCGACTAGCGGGCCTGACTACGAGCAGTACTTC.